A selection of T cell receptor beta chains follows, all from one sample in a study of T cells after yellow fever vaccination. TCRdb processed the 5' RACE reads anew with MiXCR; each CDR3 protein has one entry. The sample consists of under 600,000 distinct CDR3 sequences, 20% to 25% of them appearing once. The sequencing here drew on PBMCs, taken roughly 20 days after the first yellow fever vaccination. The origin of the receptors is a man in his late teens or twenties who received the YFV17D yellow fever vaccine. Each CDR3 is given with its conserved first and last residue. The order of the fields is D gene, V gene, clone size, J gene, CDR3 protein, CDR3 DNA. The D gene is left open where the match is weak. Not every row has a clone size; where given, it reads once, few, many or a size class.

>-|TRBV4-3|-|TRBJ2-3
CASSQVALGDTQYF
TGCGCCAGCAGCCAAGTGGCATTAGGAGATACGCAGTATTTT
>TRBD1|TRBV5-6|few|TRBJ1-6
CASSLVLSGGQNSPLHF
TGTGCCAGCAGCTTGGTCTTGTCCGGGGGACAGAATTCACCCCTCCACTTT
>TRBD2|TRBV7-8|-|TRBJ2-7
CASSPKRGILYEQYF
TGTGCCAGCAGTCCCAAGCGGGGGATCCTCTACGAGCAGTACTTC
>-|TRBV12-3/TRBV12-4|few|TRBJ1-3
CASSLRQGNTIYF
TGTGCCAGCAGTTTAAGACAGGGAAACACCATATATTTT
>-|TRBV9|few|TRBJ2-2
CASRADSNTGELFF
TGTGCCAGCAGGGCGGACAGTAACACCGGGGAGCTGTTTTTT
>TRBD2|TRBV3-1|-|TRBJ2-2
CARGLAGDRTGELFF
TGTGCCAGGGGACTAGCGGGAGATCGGACCGGGGAGCTGTTTTTT
>TRBD1|TRBV6-5|-|TRBJ2-7
CASSSGTGAFYEQYF
TGTGCCAGCAGTTCCGGGACAGGGGCTTTCTACGAGCAGTACTTC
>TRBD2|TRBV10-3|-|TRBJ2-1
CAISNPSGGPKEQFF
TGTGCCATCAGCAACCCTAGCGGGGGGCCAAAAGAGCAGTTCTTC
>TRBD1|TRBV7-7|-|TRBJ2-2
CASSQDRDTGELFF
TGTGCCAGCAGCCAGGACAGGGACACCGGGGAGCTGTTTTTT
>-|TRBV12-3/TRBV12-4|many|TRBJ1-1
CASSSETVNTEAFF
TGTGCCAGCAGTTCGGAGACGGTGAACACTGAAGCTTTCTTT
>-|TRBV19|-|TRBJ2-1
CASSIGNEQFF
TGTGCCAGTAGTATCGGAAATGAGCAGTTCTTC
>-|TRBV6-1|few|TRBJ1-6
CASRPPGSDNSPLHF
TGTGCCAGCAGGCCCCCCGGGTCTGATAATTCACCCCTCCACTTT